Described below is a single T cell receptor (beta chain) sequence and its context. The data were obtained in a study of shared clonotypes between healthy human individuals. The CDR3 runs to 16 residues. The germline V and J ends were trimmed by 4 bases and 5 bases, with 20 bases remaining between them. Germline CDR1 and CDR2: LGHNA and YSLEER. Profiling relied on immunoSEQ multiplex PCR, and the TCRdb table lists in-frame clones only, not all of them. The table shows 450,000 to 500,000 clones, with roughly 80% occurring only once. The sequence derives from a middle-aged woman in good health. Some clones in this sample may be carry-over from other donors' samples. The V and J genes are TRBV4-3 and TRBJ1-2; tentative D call: TRBD1 (5 bases). Sequencing was performed on PBMCs. As DNA, the CDR3 is TGCGCCAGCAGCCGGACCGGGACGGGCAGCGATTATGGCTACACCTTC. It encodes CASSRTGTGSDYGYTF.